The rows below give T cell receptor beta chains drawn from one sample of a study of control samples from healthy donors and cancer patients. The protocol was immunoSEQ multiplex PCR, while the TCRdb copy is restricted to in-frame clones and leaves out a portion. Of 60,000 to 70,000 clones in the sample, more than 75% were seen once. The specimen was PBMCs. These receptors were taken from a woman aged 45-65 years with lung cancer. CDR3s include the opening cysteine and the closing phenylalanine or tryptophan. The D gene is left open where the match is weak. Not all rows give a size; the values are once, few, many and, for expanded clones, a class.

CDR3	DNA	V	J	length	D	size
CAWNLQGEQPQHF	TGTGCCTGGAATTTACAGGGGGAACAGCCCCAGCATTTT	TRBV30	TRBJ1-5	13	TRBD1	-
CASSIPQAYTEAFF	TGTGCCAGTAGTATACCCCAGGCATACACTGAAGCTTTCTTT	TRBV19	TRBJ1-1	14	-	-
CASRRTGRSNQPQHF	TGTGCCAGCAGACGGACAGGGAGGAGCAATCAGCCCCAGCATTTT	TRBV6-5	TRBJ1-5	15	TRBD1	-
CASSRGLAEPDKNIQYF	TGCGCCAGCAGCCGCGGACTAGCGGAGCCAGACAAAAACATTCAGTACTTC	TRBV4-3	TRBJ2-4	17	TRBD2	-
CASSIRRVGDEQYF	TGTGCCAGTAGTATAAGGAGGGTCGGAGACGAGCAGTACTTC	TRBV19	TRBJ2-7	14	-	-
CASSYSQGPNSPLHF	TGTGCCAGCAGTTACAGCCAGGGGCCTAATTCACCCCTCCACTTT	TRBV6-5	TRBJ1-6	15	-	-
CASSLGAENTEAFF	TGCGCCAGCAGCTTGGGAGCGGAGAACACTGAAGCTTTCTTT	TRBV5-1	TRBJ1-1	14	-	few
CASSLAGGLEMNTEAFF	TGTGCCAGCAGCTTGGCGGGGGGGCTGGAGATGAACACTGAAGCTTTCTTT	TRBV5-6	TRBJ1-1	17	-	-
CASRGDGGHNTGELFF	TGTGCCAGCCGGGGAGATGGCGGTCATAACACCGGGGAGCTGTTTTTT	TRBV2	TRBJ2-2	16	-	-
CASSSEGGGVNEKLFF	TGTGCCAGCAGTTCCGAGGGGGGGGGCGTAAATGAAAAACTGTTTTTT	TRBV28	TRBJ1-4	16	-	-
CASSYDTGGKAFF	TGTGCCAGCAGTTACGATACGGGGGGGAAAGCTTTCTTT	TRBV6-5	TRBJ1-1	13	-	-
CASPHGGHEQYF	TGTGCCAGCCCCCACGGGGGGCACGAGCAGTACTTC	TRBV12-3/TRBV12-4	TRBJ2-7	12	-	-
CASSSGLDRVNTEAFF	TGTGCCAGCAGTTCGGGCCTCGACAGGGTTAACACTGAAGCTTTCTTT	TRBV28	TRBJ1-1	16	TRBD1	-
CASSLVRTDNTGELFF	TGTGCCAGCAGCTTGGTTCGGACGGATAACACCGGGGAGCTGTTTTTT	TRBV5-6	TRBJ2-2	16	-	-
CASSFETGIYTDTQYF	TGCGCCAGCAGCTTTGAGACCGGGATTTACACAGATACGCAGTATTTT	TRBV5-1	TRBJ2-3	16	-	-